Listed here is a single TCR beta chain. This record belongs to a study of blood T cell repertoires in COVID-19. Two negative PCRs, clearance, or symptom resolution had been documented for recovered Cohort 3 donors. J was trimmed by 3 bases and V by 6 bases; bases with no gene match: 3. Germline V gene lookup returns CDR1 MDHEN and CDR2 SYDVKM. This CDR3 comprises 13 residues. Sequencing was performed with immunoSEQ multiplex PCR; in TCRdb, only in-frame clones are kept and a portion is missing. The table records approximately 270,000 clones, 70% to 90% of them present only once. The source material was PBMCs or T cells enriched from blood (not recorded which). This receptor was taken from a woman between 45 and 65 years old who had recovered from COVID-19. V is TRBV28 and J is TRBJ2-3; 7 nucleotides align to TRBD1. CDR3 amino acids: CASRDRATDTQYF. CDR3 bases: TGTGCCAGCAGAGACAGGGCGACAGATACGCAGTATTTT.